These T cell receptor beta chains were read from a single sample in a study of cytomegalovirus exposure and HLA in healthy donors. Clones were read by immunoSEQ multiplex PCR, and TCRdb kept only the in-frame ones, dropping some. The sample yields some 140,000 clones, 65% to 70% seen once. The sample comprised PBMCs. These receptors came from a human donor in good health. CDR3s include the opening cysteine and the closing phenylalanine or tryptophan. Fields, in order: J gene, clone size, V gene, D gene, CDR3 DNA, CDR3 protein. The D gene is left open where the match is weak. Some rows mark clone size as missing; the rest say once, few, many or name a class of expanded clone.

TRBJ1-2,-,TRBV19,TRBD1,TGTGCCAGTAGTACAACCGGGACAGGGGCGTATGGCTACACCTTC,CASSTTGTGAYGYTF
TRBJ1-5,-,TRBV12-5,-,TGTGCTAGTCACCACCGGACACGCGTGGATAGCAATCAGCCCCAGCATTTT,CASHHRTRVDSNQPQHF
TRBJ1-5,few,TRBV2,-,TGTGCCAGCAGTGACTCGGGTAGCAATCAGCCCCAGCATTTT,CASSDSGSNQPQHF
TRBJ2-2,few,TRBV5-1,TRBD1,TGCGCCAGCAGCCAACGGACAGGGGCACCGAACACCGGGGAGCTGTTTTTT,CASSQRTGAPNTGELFF
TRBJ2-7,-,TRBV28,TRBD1,TGTGCCAGCAGTTCGGGACAGGGCTACGAGCAGTACTTC,CASSSGQGYEQYF
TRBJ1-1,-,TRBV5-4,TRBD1,TGTGCCAGCAGCCTGACAGGGATGAACACTGAAGCTTTCTTT,CASSLTGMNTEAFF
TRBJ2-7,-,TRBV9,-,TGTGCCAGCAGCGTAGGAGGTGAAATCAGCTACGAGCAGTACTTC,CASSVGGEISYEQYF
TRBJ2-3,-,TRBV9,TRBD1,TGTGCCAGCAGCGTGAGGGAAGGGACAGAGAGCACAGATACGCAGTATTTT,CASSVREGTESTDTQYF
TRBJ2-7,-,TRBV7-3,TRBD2,TGTGCCAGCAGCTTCCCCTTACTAGCGGGATTCGACGAGCAGTACTTC,CASSFPLLAGFDEQYF
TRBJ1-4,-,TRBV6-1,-,TGTGCCAGCAGTGAAGTGGTGACAGCCAATGAAAAACTGTTTTTT,CASSEVVTANEKLFF